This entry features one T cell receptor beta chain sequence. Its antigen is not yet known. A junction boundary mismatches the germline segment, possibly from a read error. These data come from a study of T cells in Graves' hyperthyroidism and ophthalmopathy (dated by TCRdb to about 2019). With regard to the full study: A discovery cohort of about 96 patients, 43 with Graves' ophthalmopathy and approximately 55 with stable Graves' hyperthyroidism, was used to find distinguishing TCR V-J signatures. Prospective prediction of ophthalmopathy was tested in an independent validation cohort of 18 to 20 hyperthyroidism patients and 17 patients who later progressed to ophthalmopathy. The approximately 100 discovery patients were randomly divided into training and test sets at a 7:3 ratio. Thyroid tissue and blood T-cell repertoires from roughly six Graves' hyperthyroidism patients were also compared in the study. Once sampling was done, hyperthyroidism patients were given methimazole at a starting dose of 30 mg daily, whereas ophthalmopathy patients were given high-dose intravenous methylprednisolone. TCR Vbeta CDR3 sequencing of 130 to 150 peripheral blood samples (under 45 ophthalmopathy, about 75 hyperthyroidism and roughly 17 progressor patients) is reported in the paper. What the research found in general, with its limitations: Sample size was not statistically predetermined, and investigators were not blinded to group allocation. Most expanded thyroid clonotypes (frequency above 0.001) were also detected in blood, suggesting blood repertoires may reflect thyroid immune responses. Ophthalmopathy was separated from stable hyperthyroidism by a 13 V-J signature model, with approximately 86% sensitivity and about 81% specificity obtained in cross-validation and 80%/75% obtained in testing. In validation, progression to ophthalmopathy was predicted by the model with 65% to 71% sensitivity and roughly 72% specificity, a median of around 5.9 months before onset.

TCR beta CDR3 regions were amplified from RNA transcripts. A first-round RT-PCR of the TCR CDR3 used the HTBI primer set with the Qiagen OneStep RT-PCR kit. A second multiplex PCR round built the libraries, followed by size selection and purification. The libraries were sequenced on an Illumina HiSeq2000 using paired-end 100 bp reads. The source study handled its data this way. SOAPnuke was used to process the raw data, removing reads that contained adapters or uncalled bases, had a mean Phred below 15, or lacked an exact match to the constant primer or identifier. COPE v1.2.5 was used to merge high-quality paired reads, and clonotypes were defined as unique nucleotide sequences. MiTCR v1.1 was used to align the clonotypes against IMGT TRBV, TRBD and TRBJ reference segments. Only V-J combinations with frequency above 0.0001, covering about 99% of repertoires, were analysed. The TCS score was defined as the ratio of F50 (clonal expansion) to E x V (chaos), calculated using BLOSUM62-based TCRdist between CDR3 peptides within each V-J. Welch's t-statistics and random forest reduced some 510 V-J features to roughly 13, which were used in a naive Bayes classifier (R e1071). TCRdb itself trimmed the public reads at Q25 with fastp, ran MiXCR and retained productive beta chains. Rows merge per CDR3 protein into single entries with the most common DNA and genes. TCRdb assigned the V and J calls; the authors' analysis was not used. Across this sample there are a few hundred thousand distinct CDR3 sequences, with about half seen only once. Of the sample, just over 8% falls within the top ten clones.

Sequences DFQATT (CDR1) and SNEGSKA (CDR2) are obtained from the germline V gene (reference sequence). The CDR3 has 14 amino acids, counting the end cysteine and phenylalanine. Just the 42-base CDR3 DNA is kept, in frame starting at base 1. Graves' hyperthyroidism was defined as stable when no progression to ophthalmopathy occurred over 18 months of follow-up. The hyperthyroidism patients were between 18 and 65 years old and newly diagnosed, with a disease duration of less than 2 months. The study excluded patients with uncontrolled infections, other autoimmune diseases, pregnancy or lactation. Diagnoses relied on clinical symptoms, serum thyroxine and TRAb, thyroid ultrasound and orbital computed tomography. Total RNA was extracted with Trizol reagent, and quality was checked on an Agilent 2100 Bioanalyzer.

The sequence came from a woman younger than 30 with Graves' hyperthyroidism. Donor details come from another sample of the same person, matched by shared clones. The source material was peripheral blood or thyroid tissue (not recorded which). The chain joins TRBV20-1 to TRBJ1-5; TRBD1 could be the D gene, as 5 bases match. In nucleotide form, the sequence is TGCAGTGCCGGACAAATTAATAGCAATCAGTCCCAGCATTTT. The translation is CSAGQINSNQSQHF.